This TCR beta chain came from a study of blood T cell repertoires in COVID-19. On the study more broadly: COVID-19 samples from acute and convalescent phases originated in the United States, Italy and Spain. From T cells, B-cell-depleted T cells, or PBMCs came the material, which was cDNA or gDNA.

Under the authors' procedure: Scientists estimated how many nucleated cells there were by amplifying reference gene primers. Using immunoSEQ multiplex PCR, the repertoire was profiled, and TCRdb retains in-frame clones only, with some absent. Clonal size and the V and J genes are those of that table, whereas D and trimming came from the DNA. The table includes about 75,000 clones, approximately 80% detected once. Germline V gene data show CDR1 as GTSNPN and CDR2 as SVGIG (reference sequence). The CDR3 has 13 amino acids. V was pared by 8 bases and J by 7 bases, with 17 bases between. Sample: peripheral blood. The chain carries TRBV30 and TRBJ1-4, with D possibly matching TRBD1 (5 bases). This clonotype was obtained from a woman in her 50s with acute or convalescent COVID-19. Here the CDR3 reads CAGHGGEGEKLFF. The CDR3 coding sequence is TGTGCCGGCCACGGAGGGGAGGGTGAAAAACTGTTTTTT.